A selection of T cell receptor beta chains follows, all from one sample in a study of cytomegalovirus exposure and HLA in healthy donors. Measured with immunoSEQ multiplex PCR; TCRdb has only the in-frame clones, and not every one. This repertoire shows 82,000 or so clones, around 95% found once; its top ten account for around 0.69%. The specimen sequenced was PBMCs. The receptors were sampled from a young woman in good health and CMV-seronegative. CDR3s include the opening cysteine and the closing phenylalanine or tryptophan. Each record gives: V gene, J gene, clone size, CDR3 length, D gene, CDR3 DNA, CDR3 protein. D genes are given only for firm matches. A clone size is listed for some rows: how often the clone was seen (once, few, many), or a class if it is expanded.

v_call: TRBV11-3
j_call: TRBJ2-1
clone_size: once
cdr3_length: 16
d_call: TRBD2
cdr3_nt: TGTGCCAGCAGCGCCGAGGCGGGAGATTTTTCCAATGAGCAGTTCTTC
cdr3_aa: CASSAEAGDFSNEQFF

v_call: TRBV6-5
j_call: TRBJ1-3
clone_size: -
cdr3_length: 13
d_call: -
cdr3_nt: TGTGCCAGCAGCCAGGGGAGAGGTTATCCCATATATTTT
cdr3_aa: CASSQGRGYPIYF

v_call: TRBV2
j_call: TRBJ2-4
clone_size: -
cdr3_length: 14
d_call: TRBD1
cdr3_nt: TGTGCCAGCAGTGGGACAGGGTCCAAAAACATTCAGTACTTC
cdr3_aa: CASSGTGSKNIQYF

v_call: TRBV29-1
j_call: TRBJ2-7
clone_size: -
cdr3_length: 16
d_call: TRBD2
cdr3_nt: TGCAGCGTTGTTTGGACTAGCGGGAGGTTCTCCTACGAGCAGTACTTC
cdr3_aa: CSVVWTSGRFSYEQYF

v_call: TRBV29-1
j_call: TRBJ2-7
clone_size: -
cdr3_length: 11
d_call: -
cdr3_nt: TGCAGCGGGTCGCGGGCGGGAGAGCAGTACTTC
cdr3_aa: CSGSRAGEQYF

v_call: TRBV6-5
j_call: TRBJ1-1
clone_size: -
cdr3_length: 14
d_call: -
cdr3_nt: TGTGCCAGCAGTTATCAGGGGTCGGGCACTGAAGCTTTCTTT
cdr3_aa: CASSYQGSGTEAFF

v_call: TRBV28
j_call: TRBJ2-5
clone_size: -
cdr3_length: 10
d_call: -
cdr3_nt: TGTGCCGGGGGCCGGGAGACCCAGTACTTC
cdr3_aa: CAGGRETQYF

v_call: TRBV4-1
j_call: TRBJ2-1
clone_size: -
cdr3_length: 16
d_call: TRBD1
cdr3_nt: TGCGCCAGCAGCCATCCCGGACAGGGCTCCTACAATGAGCAGTTCTTC
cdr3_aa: CASSHPGQGSYNEQFF

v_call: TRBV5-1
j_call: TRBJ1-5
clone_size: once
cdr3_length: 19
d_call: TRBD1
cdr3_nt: TGCGCCAGCAGCCCTCCCGGGACAGGGGAGGGGTTTGGCAATCAGCCCCAGCATTTT
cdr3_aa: CASSPPGTGEGFGNQPQHF

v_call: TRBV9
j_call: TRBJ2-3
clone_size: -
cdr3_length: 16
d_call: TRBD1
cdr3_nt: TGTGCCAGCAGCCCACGGGGACAGGGATTCGCAGATACGCAGTATTTT
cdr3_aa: CASSPRGQGFADTQYF